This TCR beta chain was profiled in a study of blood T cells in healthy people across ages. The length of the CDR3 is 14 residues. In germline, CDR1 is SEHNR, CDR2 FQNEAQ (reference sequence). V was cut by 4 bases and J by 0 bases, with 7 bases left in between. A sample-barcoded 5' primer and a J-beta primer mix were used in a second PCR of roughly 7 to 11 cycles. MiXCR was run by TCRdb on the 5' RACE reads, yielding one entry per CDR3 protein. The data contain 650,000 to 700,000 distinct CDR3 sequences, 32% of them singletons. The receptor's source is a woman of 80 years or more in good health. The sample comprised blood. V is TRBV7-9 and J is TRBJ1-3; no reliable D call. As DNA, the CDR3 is TGTGCCAGCAGCTCCAGAGACTCTGGAAACACCATATATTTT. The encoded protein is CASSSRDSGNTIYF.